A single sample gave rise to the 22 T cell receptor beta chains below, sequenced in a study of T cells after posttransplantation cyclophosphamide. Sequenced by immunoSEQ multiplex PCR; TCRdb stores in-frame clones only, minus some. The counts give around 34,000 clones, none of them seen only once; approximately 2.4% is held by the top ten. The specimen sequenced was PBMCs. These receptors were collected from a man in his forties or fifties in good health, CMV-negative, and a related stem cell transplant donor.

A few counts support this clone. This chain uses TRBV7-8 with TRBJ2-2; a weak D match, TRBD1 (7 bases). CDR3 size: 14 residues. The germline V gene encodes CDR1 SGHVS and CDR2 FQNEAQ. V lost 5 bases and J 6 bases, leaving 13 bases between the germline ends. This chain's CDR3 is CASSPRRGPGELFF. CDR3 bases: TGTGCCAGCAGCCCACGGAGGGGGCCCGGGGAGCTGTTTTTT.

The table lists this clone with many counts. The CDR3 DNA sequence: TGTGCCAGCAGCTCCTATCGGGGTCCACCCGTGGCTTTCTTT. Translated: CASSSYRGPPVAFF. The rearrangement links TRBV7-9 to TRBJ1-1, with D hard to call. Germline CDR1 and CDR2: SEHNR and FQNEAQ (reference sequence). The germline V and J ends were trimmed by 4 bases and 11 bases, with 20 bases remaining between them. The length of the CDR3 is 14 residues.

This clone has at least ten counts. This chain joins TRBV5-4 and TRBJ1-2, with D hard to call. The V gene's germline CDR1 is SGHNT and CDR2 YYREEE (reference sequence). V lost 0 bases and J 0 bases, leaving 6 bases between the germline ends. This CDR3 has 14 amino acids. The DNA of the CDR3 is TGTGCCAGCAGCTTGGGCGGTGCTAACTATGGCTACACCTTC. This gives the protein CASSLGGANYGYTF.

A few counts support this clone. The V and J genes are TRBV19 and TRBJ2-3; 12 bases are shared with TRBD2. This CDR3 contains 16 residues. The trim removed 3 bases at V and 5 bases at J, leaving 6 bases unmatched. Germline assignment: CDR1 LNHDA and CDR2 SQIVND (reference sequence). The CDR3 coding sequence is TGTGCCAGTAGTATTACTAGCGGGGGGCCAGGAGATACGCAGTATTTT. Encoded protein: CASSITSGGPGDTQYF.

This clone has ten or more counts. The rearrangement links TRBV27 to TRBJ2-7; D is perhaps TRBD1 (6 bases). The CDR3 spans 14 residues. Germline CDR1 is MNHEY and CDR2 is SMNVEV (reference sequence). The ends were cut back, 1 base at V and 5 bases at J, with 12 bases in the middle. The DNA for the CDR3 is TGTGCCAGCAGTTTATGGGGGCCTGTCGACGAGCAGTACTTC. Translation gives CASSLWGPVDEQYF.

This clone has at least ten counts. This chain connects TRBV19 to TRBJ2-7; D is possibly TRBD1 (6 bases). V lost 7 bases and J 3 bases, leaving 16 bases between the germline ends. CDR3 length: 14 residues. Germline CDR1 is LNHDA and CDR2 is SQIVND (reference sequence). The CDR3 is CASTYSAGVYEQYF. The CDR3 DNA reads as TGTGCCAGTACCTACTCAGCAGGGGTCTACGAGCAGTACTTC.

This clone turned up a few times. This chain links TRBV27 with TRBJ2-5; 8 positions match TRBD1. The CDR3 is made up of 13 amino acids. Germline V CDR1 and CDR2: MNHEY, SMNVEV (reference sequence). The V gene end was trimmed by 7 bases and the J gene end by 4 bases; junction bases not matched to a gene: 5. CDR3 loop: CASKKGQGETQYF. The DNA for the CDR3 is TGTGCCAGCAAAAAAGGACAGGGAGAGACCCAGTACTTC.

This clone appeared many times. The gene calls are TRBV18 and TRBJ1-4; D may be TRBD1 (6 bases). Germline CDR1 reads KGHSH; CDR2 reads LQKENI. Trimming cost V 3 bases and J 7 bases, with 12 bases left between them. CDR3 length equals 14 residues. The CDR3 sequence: CASSPRGGSEKLFF. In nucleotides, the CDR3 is TGTGCCAGCTCACCCCGAGGGGGAAGTGAAAAACTGTTTTTT. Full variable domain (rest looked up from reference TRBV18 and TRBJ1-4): NAGVMQNPRHLVRRRGQEARLRCSPMKGHSHVYWYRQLPEEGLKFMVYLQKENIIDESGMPKERFSAEFPKEGPSILRIQQVVRGDSAAYFCASSPRGGSEKLFFGSGTQLSVL.

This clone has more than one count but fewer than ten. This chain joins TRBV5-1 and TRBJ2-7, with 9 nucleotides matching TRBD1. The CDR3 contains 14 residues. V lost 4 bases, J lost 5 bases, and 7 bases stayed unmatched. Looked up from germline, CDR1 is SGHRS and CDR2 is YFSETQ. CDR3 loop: CASSTDRGGNEQYF. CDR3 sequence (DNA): TGCGCCAGCAGCACGGACAGGGGTGGGAACGAGCAGTACTTC.

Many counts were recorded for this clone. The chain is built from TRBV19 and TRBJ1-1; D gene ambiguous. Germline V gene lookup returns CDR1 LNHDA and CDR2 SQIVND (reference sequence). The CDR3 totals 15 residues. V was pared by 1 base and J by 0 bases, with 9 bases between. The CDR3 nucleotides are TGTGCCAGTAGTATAGGAGGAAGCATGAACACTGAAGCTTTCTTT. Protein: CASSIGGSMNTEAFF.

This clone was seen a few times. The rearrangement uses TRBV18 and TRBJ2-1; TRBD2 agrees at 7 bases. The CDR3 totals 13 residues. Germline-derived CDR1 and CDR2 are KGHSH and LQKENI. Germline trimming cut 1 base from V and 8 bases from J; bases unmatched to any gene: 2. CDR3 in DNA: TGTGCCAGCTCACCACAGGGGAGGGATGAGCAGTTCTTC. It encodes CASSPQGRDEQFF. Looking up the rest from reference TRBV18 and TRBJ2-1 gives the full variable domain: NAGVMQNPRHLVRRRGQEARLRCSPMKGHSHVYWYRQLPEEGLKFMVYLQKENIIDESGMPKERFSAEFPKEGPSILRIQQVVRGDSAAYFCASSPQGRDEQFFGPGTRLTVL.

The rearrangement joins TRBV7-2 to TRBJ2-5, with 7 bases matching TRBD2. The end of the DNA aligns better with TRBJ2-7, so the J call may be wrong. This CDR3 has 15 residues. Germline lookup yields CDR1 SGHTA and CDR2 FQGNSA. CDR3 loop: CASSLFGGGGYEQYF. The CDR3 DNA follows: TGTGCCAGCAGCTTATTCGGCGGGGGAGGCTACGAGCAGTACTTC.

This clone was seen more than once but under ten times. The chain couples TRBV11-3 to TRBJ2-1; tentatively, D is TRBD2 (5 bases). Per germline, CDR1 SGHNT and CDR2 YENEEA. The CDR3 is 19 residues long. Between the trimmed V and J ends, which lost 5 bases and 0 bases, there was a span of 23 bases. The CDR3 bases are TGTGCCAGCAGCCCACCCTGGGAGCCGGGTAGAGACTCCTACAATGAGCAGTTCTTC. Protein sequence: CASSPPWEPGRDSYNEQFF.

CDR3 residues: CAWSVQENSPLHF. Written as DNA, the CDR3 is TGTGCCTGGAGTGTACAGGAAAATTCACCCCTCCACTTT. The J gene is TRBJ1-6, the V gene TRBV30, with a weak D call TRBD1 (5 bases). The CDR3 has 13 residues. Trimming left V 0 bases short and J 7 bases short, with 7 bases between. The germline CDR1 and CDR2 sequences are GTSNPN and SVGIG (reference sequence).

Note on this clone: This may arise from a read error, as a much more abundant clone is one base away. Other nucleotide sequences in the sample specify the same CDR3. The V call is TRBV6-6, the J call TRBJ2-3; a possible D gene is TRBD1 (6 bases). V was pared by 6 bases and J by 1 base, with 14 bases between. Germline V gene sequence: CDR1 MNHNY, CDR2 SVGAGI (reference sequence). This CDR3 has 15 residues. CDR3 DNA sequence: TGTGCCAGCAGCCCCCTGGGGGCCGGCACAGATACGCAGTATTTT. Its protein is CASSPLGAGTDTQYF.

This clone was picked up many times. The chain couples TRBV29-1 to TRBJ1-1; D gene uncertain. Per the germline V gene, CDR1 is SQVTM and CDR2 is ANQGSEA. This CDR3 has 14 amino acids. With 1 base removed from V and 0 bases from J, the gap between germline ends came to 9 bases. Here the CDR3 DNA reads TGCAGCGTTGAAGGGCGGAATATGAACACTGAAGCTTTCTTT. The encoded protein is CSVEGRNMNTEAFF.

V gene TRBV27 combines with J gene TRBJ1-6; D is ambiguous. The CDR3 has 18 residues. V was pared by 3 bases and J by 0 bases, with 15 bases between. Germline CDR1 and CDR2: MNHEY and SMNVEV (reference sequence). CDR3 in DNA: TGTGCCAGCAGTTTGACCGGGCCGGGGAGCTCCTATAATTCACCCCTCCACTTT. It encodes CASSLTGPGSSYNSPLHF.

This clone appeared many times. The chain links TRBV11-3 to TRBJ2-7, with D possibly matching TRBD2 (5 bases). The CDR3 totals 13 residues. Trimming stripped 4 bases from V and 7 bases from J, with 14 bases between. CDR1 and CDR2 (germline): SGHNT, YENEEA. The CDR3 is CASSSTEGGEQYF. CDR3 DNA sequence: TGTGCCAGCAGCTCGACCGAGGGTGGGGAGCAGTACTTC. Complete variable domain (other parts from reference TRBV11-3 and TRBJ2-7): EAGVVQSPRYKIIEKKQPVAFWCNPISGHNTLYWYLQNLGQGPELLIRYENEEAVDDSQLPKDRFSAERLKGVDSTLKIQPAELGDSAVYLCASSSTEGGEQYFGPGTRLTVT.

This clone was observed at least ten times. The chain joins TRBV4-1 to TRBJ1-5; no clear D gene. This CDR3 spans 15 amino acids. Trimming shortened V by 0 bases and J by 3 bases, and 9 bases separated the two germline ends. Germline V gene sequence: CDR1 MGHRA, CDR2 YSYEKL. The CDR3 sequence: CASSQDYSLNQPQHF. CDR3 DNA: TGCGCCAGCAGCCAAGATTACAGCCTCAATCAGCCCCAGCATTTT.

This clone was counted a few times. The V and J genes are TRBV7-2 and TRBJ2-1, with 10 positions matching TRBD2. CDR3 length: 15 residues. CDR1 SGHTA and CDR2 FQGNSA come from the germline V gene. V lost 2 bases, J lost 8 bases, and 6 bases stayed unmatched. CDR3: CASSLFQAGGDEQFF. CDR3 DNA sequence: TGTGCCAGCAGCTTATTTCAAGCGGGGGGGGATGAGCAGTTCTTC.

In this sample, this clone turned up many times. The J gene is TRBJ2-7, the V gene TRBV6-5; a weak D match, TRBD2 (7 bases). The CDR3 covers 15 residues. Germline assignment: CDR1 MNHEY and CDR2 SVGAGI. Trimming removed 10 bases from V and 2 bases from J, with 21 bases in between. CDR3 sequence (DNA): TGTGCCATATCTCCCCGGGGGGCGGGGACCTACGAGCAGTACTTC. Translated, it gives CAISPRGAGTYEQYF.

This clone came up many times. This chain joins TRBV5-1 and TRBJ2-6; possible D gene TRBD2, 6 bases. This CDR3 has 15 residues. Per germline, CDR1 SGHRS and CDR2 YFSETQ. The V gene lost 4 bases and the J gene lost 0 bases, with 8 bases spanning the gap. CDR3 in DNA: TGCGCCAGCAGCCCAGCGGGCTCTGGGGCCAACGTCCTGACTTTC. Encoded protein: CASSPAGSGANVLTF.